Listed here are 22 T cell receptor beta chains from one sample, sequenced in a study of T cell responses to AZD1222 COVID-19 vaccine. Some clones are missing from TCRdb's copy, which holds only in-frame ones; the method was immunoSEQ multiplex PCR. In the table there are about 140,000 clones, more than 75% of which are singletons. This sample comprised peripheral blood, obtained on day 0 of AZD1222 vaccination. Source of these receptors: an adult in good health.

This clone was observed a single time. Other DNA sequences of this sample code for an identical CDR3. The chain uses TRBV28 and TRBJ2-6, with D unresolved. Germline values: CDR1 MDHEN, CDR2 SYDVKM. Trimming stripped 4 bases from V and 2 bases from J, with 0 bases between. This CDR3 is built from 12 residues. Here the CDR3 reads CASSSGANVLTF. The CDR3 DNA reads as TGTGCCAGCAGTTCTGGGGCCAACGTCCTGACTTTC. Combining the CDR3 with reference TRBV28 and TRBJ2-6 gives the whole variable domain DVKVTQSSRYLVKRTGEKVFLECVQDMDHENMFWYRQDPGLGLRLIYFSYDVKMKEKGDIPEGYSVSREKKERFSLILESASTNQTSMYLCASSSGANVLTFGAGSRLTVL.

Here the CDR3 reads CASSSRPMSWDRGEKLFF. The DNA of the CDR3 is TGTGCCAGCAGTTCTCGGCCAATGTCGTGGGACAGGGGCGAAAAACTGTTTTTT. This chain connects TRBV2 to TRBJ1-4; the match to TRBD1 covers 10 bases. The CDR3 has 18 amino acids. Germline values: CDR1 SNHLY, CDR2 FYNNEI. Losses at the gene ends were 5 bases for V and 8 bases for J; bases not matched to a gene: 17.

The V and J genes are TRBV7-3 and TRBJ2-7; tentative D call: TRBD2 (5 bases). CDR1 is SGHTA, CDR2 FQGTGA, per germline. CDR3 length: 17 amino acids. V gave up 5 bases and J gave up 2 bases, with 22 bases separating them. Here the CDR3 DNA reads TGTGCCAGCAGCCCTATAGGAGGCGCCCTCATTCCCTACGAGCAGTACTTC. The encoded protein is CASSPIGGALIPYEQYF.

This clone appeared many times. The gene calls are TRBV9 and TRBJ2-5; 7 nucleotides match TRBD1. The J segment lost 5 bases and the V segment lost 3 bases, leaving 10 bases of the junction unmatched. Germline values: CDR1 SGDLS, CDR2 YYNGEE. This CDR3 is 15 amino acids long. CDR3 nucleotides: TGTGCCAGCAGCGAGACAGGGCACGGCGGGGAGACCCAGTACTTC. This sequence encodes CASSETGHGGETQYF.

The rearrangement links TRBV14 to TRBJ1-2; 8 bases agree with TRBD1. The V and J ends lost 3 bases and 13 bases, in that order; junction bases with no gene match: 10. The CDR3 extends over 13 amino acids. CDR1 and CDR2 from the germline V gene are SGHDN and FVKESK. The CDR3 here is CASSQLGDRTGTF. The CDR3 DNA reads TGTGCCAGCAGCCAGCTGGGGGACAGGACCGGCACCTTC.

This rearrangement joins TRBV12-3 or TRBV12-4 to TRBJ1-1, with D tentatively TRBD1 (6 bases). The ends were cut back, 7 bases at V and 1 base at J, with 10 bases in the middle. This CDR3 region has 13 residues. CDR3 nucleotide sequence: TGTGCCAGCACCCGGGGGCGGAACACTGAAGCTTTCTTT. Translating it yields CASTRGRNTEAFF.

The genes are TRBV5-6 and TRBJ1-6; TRBD1 aligns across 9 bases. This CDR3 contains 16 residues. The ends lost 0 bases at V and 6 bases at J; junction bases unmatched: 4. In germline, CDR1 is SGHDT, CDR2 YYEEEE. In nucleotides, the CDR3 is TGTGCCAGCAGCTTGGCCAGGGGACAGGGTAATTCACCCCTCCACTTT. This sequence encodes CASSLARGQGNSPLHF.

The chain employs TRBV18 and TRBJ1-1; the D gene is possibly TRBD1 (5 bases). Germline CDR1 and CDR2: KGHSH and LQKENI. Trimming cost V 3 bases and J 0 bases, with 14 bases left between them. The CDR3 runs 16 residues. DNA for the CDR3: TGTGCCAGCTCACCCTCAATCGGACACCTGAACACTGAAGCTTTCTTT. The encoded protein is CASSPSIGHLNTEAFF.

The chain has TRBV19 and TRBJ1-5, with 9 bases matching TRBD1. J gave up 0 bases and V 5 bases, and 8 bases lay outside the gene matches. Germline CDR1 is LNHDA and CDR2 is SQIVND (reference sequence). The CDR3 length is 17 residues. This CDR3 is CASSPGQGRVSNQPQHF. DNA for the CDR3: TGTGCCAGTAGTCCGGGACAGGGCAGAGTTAGCAATCAGCCCCAGCATTTT.

The chain is built from TRBV30 and TRBJ1-3, with D perhaps TRBD1 (5 bases). With 5 bases removed from V and 2 bases from J, the gap between germline ends came to 7 bases. This CDR3 spans 12 amino acids. CDR1 and CDR2 from the germline V gene are GTSNPN and SVGIG (reference sequence). The CDR3 sequence is CAWQGTGNTIYF. The DNA for the CDR3 is TGTGCCTGGCAGGGAACTGGAAACACCATATATTTT.

J is TRBJ2-2 and V is TRBV14, with D tentatively TRBD1 (5 bases). Germline lookup yields CDR1 SGHDN and CDR2 FVKESK. V was trimmed by 1 base and J by 4 bases, leaving 7 bases between them. The CDR3 totals 14 residues. This CDR3 reads CASSQVGATGELFF. CDR3 nucleotide sequence: TGTGCCAGCAGCCAAGTAGGGGCCACCGGGGAGCTGTTTTTT. The full variable domain, with the rest looked up from reference TRBV14 and TRBJ2-2, is EAGVTQFPSHSVIEKGQTVTLRCDPISGHDNLYWYRRVMGKEIKFLLHFVKESKQDESGMPNNRFLAERTGGTYSTLKVQPAELEDSGVYFCASSQVGATGELFFGEGSRLTVL.

In nucleotides, the CDR3 is TGTGCCAGCAGTTTTTTACAAGGAGCGGGGGGAGTCGAGCAGTACTTC. Its translation: CASSFLQGAGGVEQYF. The chain combines TRBV27 with TRBJ2-7; TRBD2 matches 9 bases. Germline CDR1 and CDR2: MNHEY and SMNVEV (reference sequence). The CDR3 has 16 residues. J was trimmed by 6 bases and V by 3 bases; bases with no gene match: 12.

The chain links TRBV28 to TRBJ1-1; tentatively, D is TRBD1 (5 bases). CDR3 size: 19 residues. The V and J ends lost 1 base and 1 base respectively, with 22 bases between them. Germline V gene lookup returns CDR1 MDHEN and CDR2 SYDVKM. The CDR3 sequence: CASSLSGLYDPNGNTEAFF. CDR3 DNA: TGTGCCAGCAGTTTATCAGGGTTATACGACCCAAATGGGAACACTGAAGCTTTCTTT. Filled out from reference TRBV28 and TRBJ1-1, the complete variable domain reads DVKVTQSSRYLVKRTGEKVFLECVQDMDHENMFWYRQDPGLGLRLIYFSYDVKMKEKGDIPEGYSVSREKKERFSLILESASTNQTSMYLCASSLSGLYDPNGNTEAFFGQGTRLTVV.

The gene calls are TRBV6-1 and TRBJ1-1; 8 bases line up with TRBD1. The germline V gene has CDR1 MNHNS and CDR2 SASEGT. The CDR3 has 16 residues. V was clipped by 2 bases and J by 4 bases; unmatched bases: 9. DNA for the CDR3: TGTGCCAGCAGTGAATGGTTTGCAGGGACAGGCACTGAAGCTTTCTTT. Its protein is CASSEWFAGTGTEAFF.

V is TRBV6-5 and J is TRBJ2-3; TRBD1 matches 9 bases. This CDR3 is 15 amino acids long. After removal of 2 bases from V and 6 bases from J, the junction contained 6 bases not matched to a gene. Germline V gene data show CDR1 as MNHEY and CDR2 as SVGAGI. CDR3 coding DNA: TGTGCCAGCAGTTACCTGGGACAGGGAGCGGATACGCAGTATTTT. Encoded protein: CASSYLGQGADTQYF.

The CDR3 DNA sequence: TGTGCCAGCAGTGACGGAAGCGGCAATCAGCCCCAGCATTTT. It codes for CASSDGSGNQPQHF. This rearrangement joins TRBV2 to TRBJ1-5; D gene ambiguous. This CDR3 spans 14 amino acids. V lost 3 bases to trimming and J lost 2 bases, with 8 bases between them. CDR1 and CDR2 (germline): SNHLY, FYNNEI.

The V and J genes are TRBV5-6 and TRBJ1-4; D may be TRBD1 (5 bases). The CDR3 is made up of 14 amino acids. Germline CDR1 and CDR2: SGHDT and YYEEEE. V was clipped by 3 bases and J by 2 bases, with 8 bases between them. The CDR3 protein is CASSWRDTNEKLFF. The CDR3 DNA sequence: TGTGCCAGCAGCTGGAGGGACACTAATGAAAAACTGTTTTTT. The whole variable domain, filled in from reference TRBV5-6 and TRBJ1-4, reads DAGVTQSPTHLIKTRGQQVTLRCSPKSGHDTVSWYQQALGQGPQFIFQYYEEEERQRGNFPDRFSGHQFPNYSSELNVNALLLGDSALYLCASSWRDTNEKLFFGSGTQLSVL.

This chain links TRBV28 with TRBJ2-7, with D uncertain. The CDR3 contains 16 residues. Germline lookup yields CDR1 MDHEN and CDR2 SYDVKM. V was shortened by 4 bases and J by 3 bases, with 19 bases between the two germline ends. CDR3 amino acids: CASSSLATLDFYEQYF. In nucleotides, the CDR3 is TGTGCCAGCAGTTCATTGGCTACGCTGGATTTCTACGAGCAGTACTTC.

This rearrangement joins TRBV6-6 to TRBJ2-2; D gene ambiguous. The CDR3 has 11 amino acids. V lost 6 bases, J lost 2 bases, and 1 base lay in between. Germline CDR1 is MNHNY and CDR2 is SVGAGI (reference sequence). In DNA form, the CDR3 reads TGTGCCAGCAGAAACACCGGGGAGCTGTTTTTT. It encodes CASRNTGELFF.

The gene calls are TRBV18 and TRBJ1-1; TRBD1 aligns across 7 bases. The CDR3 runs 15 residues. V was pared by 2 bases and J by 0 bases, with 3 bases of the junction left unmatched. Germline CDR1 is KGHSH and CDR2 is LQKENI. Here the CDR3 reads CASSPDRVMNTEAFF. Here the CDR3 DNA reads TGTGCCAGCTCACCAGACAGGGTTATGAACACTGAAGCTTTCTTT.

The rearrangement uses TRBV13 and TRBJ1-1; D is perhaps TRBD1 (5 bases). Trimming stripped 4 bases from V and 4 bases from J, with 13 bases between. The CDR3 spans 14 residues. The germline V gene encodes CDR1 PRHDT and CDR2 FYEKMQ (reference sequence). This chain's CDR3 is CASSSSGGSTEAFF. In DNA form, the CDR3 reads TGTGCCAGCAGCTCTTCCGGGGGGAGCACTGAAGCTTTCTTT.

The gene calls are TRBV6-5 and TRBJ2-5; TRBD2 is a possible D gene (5 bases). CDR3 length: 14 residues. Germline CDR1 and CDR2: MNHEY and SVGAGI. V was pared by 9 bases and J by 4 bases, with 18 bases between. The CDR3 DNA follows: TGTGCCAGTCCTGCGGGTAGGGAGAGAGAGACCCAGTACTTC. It codes for CASPAGRERETQYF.